A single sample gave rise to the 29 T cell receptor beta chains below, sequenced in a study of CD8 T cells in Susac syndrome. Reverse transcription of about 0.5 to 1 ug RNA was carried out with random hexamers. Each CDR3 protein gets one entry after TCRdb re-called the immunoSEQ multiplex PCR reads with MiXCR. The repertoire holds about 120,000 distinct CDR3 sequences, around 94% seen once, with 0.095% to 0.1% in the top ten. Sequenced sample: CD4+ T cells from PBMCs. The receptors stem from a human donor in good health.

This clonotype was recorded only once. V and J are TRBV7-8 and TRBJ1-5; unclear D gene. Trimming pared 6 bases from V and 4 bases from J, leaving 7 bases between. Looked up from germline, CDR1 is SGHVS and CDR2 is FQNEAQ. This CDR3 has 12 amino acids. This CDR3 reads CASSLDNQPQHF. CDR3 DNA sequence: TGTGCCAGCAGTCTAGATAATCAGCCCCAGCATTTT.

The table lists this clonotype with a count of one. CDR3 coding DNA: TGTGCCAGCAGCCGGCCGGGACAGGGATACTCTGGGGCCAACGTCCTGACTTTC. Residues: CASSRPGQGYSGANVLTF. This rearrangement joins TRBV11-2 to TRBJ2-6, with 9 bases aligning to TRBD1. Germline assignment: CDR1 SGHAT and CDR2 FQNNGV. V trimming: 5 bases; J trimming: 0 bases; junction bases outside the gene matches: 8. This CDR3 spans 18 amino acids.

This chain connects TRBV27 to TRBJ2-7; possibly TRBD1 or TRBD2 for D (5 bases each). Trimming shortened V by 6 bases and J by 4 bases, and 19 bases separated the two germline ends. CDR1 is MNHEY, CDR2 SMNVEV, per germline (reference sequence). This CDR3 contains 15 residues. CDR3 in amino acids: CASRSPGTANYEQYF. The CDR3 DNA reads TGTGCCAGCAGATCACCCGGGACCGCCAATTACGAGCAGTACTTC.

The chain combines TRBV12-3 or TRBV12-4 with TRBJ2-6; D call uncertain. The CDR3 covers 15 residues. V was trimmed by 8 bases and J by 0 bases, leaving 11 bases between them. CDR3 DNA: TGTGCCAGCGGACCTTCTAGCTCTGGGGCCAACGTCCTGACTTTC. This encodes CASGPSSSGANVLTF.

The CDR3 loop reads CASSLAWAEAFF. CDR3 in DNA: TGTGCCAGCAGCTTAGCTTGGGCTGAAGCTTTCTTT. The rearrangement uses TRBV13 and TRBJ1-1, with D unresolved. The CDR3 consists of 12 residues. The V gene lost 1 base and the J gene lost 6 bases, with 6 bases spanning the gap. In germline, CDR1 is PRHDT, CDR2 FYEKMQ (reference sequence).

The CDR3 DNA reads as TGTGCCAGCAGTCCTGAGACAGTACCGTCGGGCTACACCTTC. This sequence encodes CASSPETVPSGYTF. The chain couples TRBV27 to TRBJ1-2, with D possibly being TRBD1 (5 bases). The germline V gene encodes CDR1 MNHEY and CDR2 SMNVEV (reference sequence). V was trimmed by 5 bases and J by 8 bases, leaving 18 bases between them. This CDR3 contains 14 residues.

The chain combines TRBV19 with TRBJ2-5; the D is unclear. This CDR3 has 14 residues. Trimming pared 3 bases from V and 4 bases from J, leaving 12 bases between. Germline assignment: CDR1 LNHDA and CDR2 SQIVND (reference sequence). The CDR3 loop is CASSISPSGETQYF. DNA of the CDR3: TGTGCCAGTAGTATTAGCCCTTCCGGAGAGACCCAGTACTTC.

This chain connects TRBV12-3 or TRBV12-4 to TRBJ2-7; D is undetermined. The germline V and J ends were trimmed by 6 bases and 3 bases, with 12 bases remaining between them. The CDR3 is 13 amino acids. CDR3 region: CASRLDGDYEQYF. The CDR3 DNA reads as TGTGCCAGCAGATTGGACGGAGACTACGAGCAGTACTTC.

In DNA form, the CDR3 reads TGCAGTGCTAGAAAGGCTCCCCAGCCCCAGCATTTT. Amino acid sequence: CSARKAPQPQHF. This chain connects TRBV20-1 to TRBJ1-5; no definite D call. In germline, CDR1 is DFQATT, CDR2 SNEGSKA (reference sequence). The CDR3 is made up of 12 amino acids. V dropped 2 bases and J dropped 7 bases, with 9 bases sitting between them.

V gene TRBV29-1 combines with J gene TRBJ2-2; 7 bases are a match to TRBD1. CDR1 SQVTM and CDR2 ANQGSEA come from the germline V gene. With V trimmed by 6 bases and J by 4 bases, 5 bases remained unmatched. The CDR3 contains 13 residues. The CDR3 DNA reads as TGCAGCGTAGCGCGACAGGGCACCGGGGAGCTGTTTTTT. It yields the protein CSVARQGTGELFF.

The chain carries TRBV29-1 and TRBJ2-7; 9 positions match TRBD1. Trimming cost V 3 bases and J 5 bases; bases outside gene matches: 5. The length of the CDR3 is 13 residues. Germline CDR1 SQVTM, CDR2 ANQGSEA. CDR3: CSVDGTGNNEQYF. The CDR3 bases are TGCAGCGTTGATGGGACAGGGAACAACGAGCAGTACTTC.

The sample holds one count of this clonotype. The chain couples TRBV29-1 to TRBJ2-1; possible D gene TRBD2, 7 bases. The ends were cut back, 8 bases at V and 6 bases at J, with 17 bases in the middle. The CDR3 has 13 amino acids. CDR1 and CDR2 from the germline V gene are SQVTM and ANQGSEA. CDR3 sequence (DNA): TGCAGCCTAGGGGGGGGTATAGGCAATGAGCAGTTCTTC. Translated, it gives CSLGGGIGNEQFF.

The chain is built from TRBV19 and TRBJ1-6; TRBD1 is a possible D gene (6 bases). The length of the CDR3 is 16 residues. Germline assignment: CDR1 LNHDA and CDR2 SQIVND (reference sequence). V was shortened by 5 bases and J by 9 bases, with 20 bases between the two germline ends. The CDR3 region is CASSRDPAGDGSPLHF. The CDR3 DNA reads TGTGCCAGTAGTCGGGACCCAGCAGGGGACGGTTCACCCCTCCACTTT.

This chain uses TRBV6-5 with TRBJ1-6, with 7 positions matching TRBD1. CDR3 size: 13 residues. Looked up from germline, CDR1 is MNHEY and CDR2 is SVGAGI. J lost 10 bases, V lost 10 bases, and 10 bases had no gene match. CDR3 protein: CATRGGVESPLHF. The CDR3 bases are TGTGCCACCAGGGGGGGCGTTGAATCACCCCTCCACTTT.

This clonotype has just one count. This chain joins TRBV27 and TRBJ2-7, with 8 bases lining up with TRBD2. V shed 3 bases, J shed 6 bases, and the junction held 10 bases outside the gene matches. This CDR3 region has 15 residues. Germline V gene lookup returns CDR1 MNHEY and CDR2 SMNVEV (reference sequence). The CDR3 nucleotides read TGTGCCAGCAGTTTCGTAGGGACTAGTGGGACCGAGCAGTACTTC. Amino acids: CASSFVGTSGTEQYF.

The rearrangement links TRBV4-3 to TRBJ2-3; D not resolved. CDR1 LGHNA and CDR2 YSLEER come from the germline V gene. This CDR3 is built from 16 residues. With 4 bases removed from V and 2 bases from J, the gap between germline ends came to 16 bases. As DNA, the CDR3 is TGCGCCAGCAGCCGAGGCGGCACTATAAACACAGATACGCAGTATTTT. Its protein is CASSRGGTINTDTQYF.

The V call is TRBV30, the J call TRBJ2-2; a weak D match, TRBD1 (5 bases). Trimming took off 4 bases at V and 0 bases at J, with 9 bases between the two ends. The length of the CDR3 is 14 residues. Germline V CDR1 and CDR2: GTSNPN, SVGIG (reference sequence). This CDR3 is CAWTAGPNTGELFF. The CDR3, as DNA: TGTGCCTGGACCGCAGGGCCGAACACCGGGGAGCTGTTTTTT. The variable domain in full, with the rest retrieved from reference TRBV30 and TRBJ2-2, is SQTIHQWPATLVQPVGSPLSLECTVEGTSNPNLYWYRQAAGRGLQLLFYSVGIGQISSEVPQNLSASRPQDRQFILSSKKLLLSDSGFYLCAWTAGPNTGELFFGEGSRLTVL.

The V gene is TRBV2, the J gene TRBJ1-6; tentative D call: TRBD1 (5 bases). The V end lost 5 bases, the J end lost 7 bases, and 12 bases lay between the germline ends. The CDR3 is 14 residues long. Germline V CDR1 and CDR2: SNHLY, FYNNEI. CDR3 DNA: TGTGCCAGCAGTAATCAGGGATTGAATTCACCCCTCCACTTT. Protein sequence: CASSNQGLNSPLHF.

The V and J genes are TRBV6-2 or TRBV6-3 and TRBJ2-1; TRBD1 might be the D (5 bases). The V and J ends lost 8 bases and 7 bases respectively, with 15 bases between them. There are 13 residues in the CDR3. Germline V gene sequence: CDR1 MNHEY, CDR2 SVGEGT. The DNA for the CDR3 is TGTGCCAGCCAGGGTACCCCCAAGAATGAGCAGTTCTTC. It codes for CASQGTPKNEQFF.

The V call is TRBV3-1, the J call TRBJ2-2, with D unclear. The V end lost 4 bases, the J end lost 6 bases, and 3 bases lay between the germline ends. Germline lookup yields CDR1 LGHDT and CDR2 YNNKEL (reference sequence). The CDR3 is 11 residues long. Written as DNA, the CDR3 is TGTGCCAGCAGCCGTCCCGGGGAGCTGTTTTTT. It specifies CASSRPGELFF. The entire variable domain, with the rest obtained from reference TRBV3-1 and TRBJ2-2, is as follows: DTAVSQTPKYLVTQMGNDKSIKCEQNLGHDTMYWYKQDSKKFLKIMFSYNNKELIINETVPNRFSPKSPDKAHLNLHINSLELGDSAVYFCASSRPGELFFGEGSRLTVL.

This chain joins TRBV30 and TRBJ1-3; D ambiguous. V gave up 0 bases and J gave up 2 bases, with 11 bases separating them. CDR1 and CDR2 from the germline V gene are GTSNPN and SVGIG (reference sequence). The CDR3 has 15 amino acids. The CDR3 nucleotides read TGTGCCTGGAGTGTAGCCGGCAGCGCTGGAAACACCATATATTTT. Residues: CAWSVAGSAGNTIYF. Looking up the rest from reference TRBV30 and TRBJ1-3 gives the full variable domain: SQTIHQWPATLVQPVGSPLSLECTVEGTSNPNLYWYRQAAGRGLQLLFYSVGIGQISSEVPQNLSASRPQDRQFILSSKKLLLSDSGFYLCAWSVAGSAGNTIYFGEGSWLTVV.

The V and J genes are TRBV20-1 and TRBJ2-2; the D gene is possibly TRBD1 (6 bases). V was clipped by 0 bases and J by 7 bases, with 15 bases between them. The CDR3 has 15 residues. Germline V gene sequence: CDR1 DFQATT, CDR2 SNEGSKA (reference sequence). CDR3 amino acids: CSARDVSGDSGELFF. The CDR3 nucleotides are TGCAGTGCTAGAGACGTGTCAGGGGATAGCGGGGAGCTGTTTTTT.

The J gene is TRBJ1-3, the V gene TRBV12-3 or TRBV12-4; D call uncertain. CDR3 size: 14 residues. V shed 4 bases and J shed 3 bases, with 10 bases lying between them. CDR3 sequence reads: CASSSFLVGNTIYF. DNA of the CDR3: TGTGCCAGCAGTTCGTTTTTGGTTGGAAACACCATATATTTT.

This clonotype has a handful of counts. The V and J genes are TRBV11-2 and TRBJ1-1, with unresolved D. The V and J ends lost 2 bases and 1 base respectively, with 5 bases between them. This CDR3 is 13 amino acids long. In germline, CDR1 is SGHAT, CDR2 FQNNGV. This chain's CDR3 is CASSLRENTEAFF. In DNA form, the CDR3 reads TGTGCCAGCAGCTTAAGGGAGAACACTGAAGCTTTCTTT.

The rearrangement links TRBV20-1 to TRBJ2-7, with 10 bases fitting TRBD2. V trimming: 3 bases; J trimming: 2 bases; junction bases outside the gene matches: 7. The CDR3 is made up of 15 amino acids. Germline CDR1 and CDR2: DFQATT and SNEGSKA (reference sequence). The CDR3 nucleotides read TGCAGTGCTAGTGAGGCTAGCGGGAGTGCCTACGAGCAGTACTTC. It encodes CSASEASGSAYEQYF.

The V and J genes are TRBV12-3 or TRBV12-4 and TRBJ2-7; TRBD2 aligns across 9 bases. V lost 5 bases and J lost 3; bases outside the gene matches: 5. This CDR3 contains 14 residues. The CDR3 loop reads CASSPGLALYEQYF. CDR3 coding DNA: TGTGCCAGCAGTCCGGGACTAGCCCTCTACGAGCAGTACTTC.

This sequence joins TRBV30 and TRBJ2-7; 12 bases are a match to TRBD2. The CDR3 spans 14 residues. Germline CDR1 reads GTSNPN; CDR2 reads SVGIG (reference sequence). Trimming at V came to 3 bases and at J to 6 bases, leaving 6 bases not matched to a gene. In DNA form, the CDR3 reads TGTGCCTGGAGCCTGACTAGCGGGAGCTCCGAGCAGTACTTC. The encoded protein is CAWSLTSGSSEQYF.

Notes on this clonotype: Germline is not matched at one junction end, which may reflect a read error. The genes are TRBV19 and TRBJ1-6, with 8 bases lining up with TRBD1. CDR1 LNHDA and CDR2 SQIVND come from the germline V gene (reference sequence). The CDR3 sequence is 14 residues long. CDR3 protein: CASRVTGVGSHLHF. CDR3 bases: TGTGCCAGTAGGGTGACAGGGGTGGGTTCACACCTCCACTTT.

The genes are TRBV6-2 or TRBV6-3 and TRBJ2-1; 7 bases match TRBD2. The CDR3 is made up of 16 amino acids. With 8 bases clipped from V and 1 base from J, the junction kept 11 bases outside the gene matches. Per germline, CDR1 MNHEY and CDR2 SVGEGT. Here the CDR3 DNA reads TGTGCCAGCGGGTCGGCGGGCGGGAGTTCCTACAATGAGCAGTTCTTC. It specifies CASGSAGGSSYNEQFF.